The source of this T cell receptor (beta chain) is a study of blood T cell repertoires in COVID-19. Study information: Collection of acute and convalescent COVID-19 samples took place in the United States, Italy and Spain. The cDNA or gDNA used as material had been derived from T cells, B-cell-depleted T cells, or PBMCs.

Germline V lookup: CDR1 MGHRA, CDR2 YSYEKL. The ends were cut back, 3 bases at V and 4 bases at J, with 16 bases in the middle. CDR3 length: 16 amino acids. Assay used: immunoSEQ multiplex PCR; TCRdb lists only in-frame clones, some missing. This sample has about 250,000 clones, with roughly 90% found just once. The gene calls are TRBV4-1 and TRBJ2-1, with no clear D. This TCR was sampled from a young woman with acute or convalescent COVID-19. The material sequenced was peripheral blood. CDR3 nucleotide sequence: TGCGCCAGCAGCCAGGTCGACATTGTGGTATACAATGAGCAGTTCTTC. Protein: CASSQVDIVVYNEQFF.